Presented here are 30 T cell receptor beta chains from one specimen sequenced in a study of Ad26.COV2.S vaccination and SARS-CoV-2 variants. Noted treatment: some 20 received Ad26.COV2.S at low or high dose, single or two shots; 5 received placebo; per-sample allocation not given. All samples were drawn on day 63, counting from the first vaccine or placebo injection. Sequencing used immunoSEQ multiplex PCR; TCRdb keeps in-frame clones, though not all of them. The repertoire holds about 350,000 clones, approximately 90% seen once, with under 6% in the top ten. Sequencing used peripheral blood, obtained in a trial of Ad26.COV2.S vaccine versus placebo. The origin of the receptors is a person between 18 and 65 years old who received the Ad26.COV2.S COVID-19 vaccine or a placebo.

The gene calls are TRBV29-1 and TRBJ2-3, with unresolved D. Per the germline V gene, CDR1 is SQVTM and CDR2 is ANQGSEA. The CDR3 sequence is 15 residues long. Trimming removed 4 bases at V and 0 bases at J, with 14 bases between. The CDR3 DNA reads TGCAGCGTTGTTGATCGGACCCGGAGCACAGATACGCAGTATTTT. As protein: CSVVDRTRSTDTQYF.

This chain joins TRBV25-1 and TRBJ1-2; 8 bases align to TRBD1. The V segment lost 5 bases and the J segment 6 bases; nucleotides outside the gene matches: 2. The CDR3 totals 12 residues. Per germline, CDR1 MGHDK and CDR2 SYGVNS. The CDR3 reads CASSQTGDGYTF. The DNA of the CDR3 is TGTGCCAGCAGTCAGACAGGGGATGGCTACACCTTC.

This clone was observed once. The J gene is TRBJ1-6, the V gene TRBV28, with D perhaps TRBD1 (6 bases). Germline V gene sequence: CDR1 MDHEN, CDR2 SYDVKM. V lost 4 bases and J 6 bases, leaving 16 bases between the germline ends. This CDR3 contains 16 residues. The CDR3 DNA sequence: TGTGCCAGCAGTTCCCGATTGGGGGGCGCTAATTCACCCCTCCACTTT. Its translation: CASSSRLGGANSPLHF.

This rearrangement joins TRBV6-5 to TRBJ1-2; 8 positions match TRBD1. J lost 6 bases, V lost 6 bases, and 6 bases had no gene match. The CDR3 is 13 residues long. In germline, CDR1 is MNHEY, CDR2 SVGAGI. The CDR3 reads CASSNQGADGYTF. The DNA of the CDR3 is TGTGCCAGCAGCAACCAGGGGGCGGATGGCTACACCTTC.

The DNA of the CDR3 is TGCGCCAGCAGCCAAGAAAGTAGGGGAAATAATTCACCCCTCCACTTT. This translates into CASSQESRGNNSPLHF. The rearrangement links TRBV4-1 to TRBJ1-6; tentative D call: TRBD1 (5 bases). CDR1 and CDR2 (germline): MGHRA, YSYEKL. The CDR3 is 16 amino acids. Trimming stripped 0 bases from V and 5 bases from J, with 11 bases between.

The chain employs TRBV19 and TRBJ2-1; D remains unclear. This CDR3 has 13 amino acids. Trimming took off 1 base at V and 4 bases at J, with 5 bases between the two ends. Germline V CDR1 and CDR2: LNHDA, SQIVND (reference sequence). CDR3 sequence: CASSIGQYNEQFF. The DNA of the CDR3 is TGTGCCAGTAGTATAGGTCAGTACAATGAGCAGTTCTTC. The whole variable domain, remainder taken from reference TRBV19 and TRBJ2-1, is DGGITQSPKYLFRKEGQNVTLSCEQNLNHDAMYWYRQDPGQGLRLIYYSQIVNDFQKGDIAEGYSVSREKKESFPLTVTSAQKNPTAFYLCASSIGQYNEQFFGPGTRLTVL.

The chain is built from TRBV6-5 and TRBJ1-4; 9 nucleotides agree with TRBD1. CDR3 length: 16 amino acids. Germline V gives CDR1 MNHEY, CDR2 SVGAGI. J lost 4 bases, V lost 0 bases, and 3 bases had no gene match. DNA for the CDR3: TGTGCCAGCAGTTACTCCGGGACAGGGTTTAATGAAAAACTGTTTTTT. It translates to CASSYSGTGFNEKLFF.

This clone was counted once. The chain carries TRBV2 and TRBJ2-2; D may be TRBD1 or TRBD2 (5 bases each). This CDR3 is built from 15 residues. Germline V gives CDR1 SNHLY, CDR2 FYNNEI. V was pared by 6 bases and J by 2 bases, with 13 bases between. CDR3 sequence: CASSTPGDNTGELFF. In nucleotides, the CDR3 is TGTGCCAGCAGCACGCCCGGGGACAACACCGGGGAGCTGTTTTTT. Variable domain in full (rest from reference TRBV2 and TRBJ2-2): EPEVTQTPSHQVTQMGQEVILRCVPISNHLYFYWYRQILGQKVEFLVSFYNNEISEKSEIFDDQFSVERPDGSNFTLKIRSTKLEDSAMYFCASSTPGDNTGELFFGEGSRLTVL.

The CDR3 protein is CASSSRGTTTNTGELFF. CDR3 nucleotides: TGCGCCAGCAGCTCGCGCGGGACAACTACTAACACCGGGGAGCTGTTTTTT. V and J are TRBV5-1 and TRBJ2-2; TRBD1 or TRBD2 may be the D gene (6 bases each). Between the trimmed V and J ends, which lost 3 bases and 2 bases, there was a span of 17 bases. The germline V gene encodes CDR1 SGHRS and CDR2 YFSETQ. The length of the CDR3 is 17 residues.

V usage is TRBV24-1 and J usage is TRBJ2-7; TRBD1 agrees at 8 bases. This CDR3 has 15 amino acids. Germline-derived CDR1 and CDR2 are KGHDR and SFDVKD. V lost 4 bases, J lost 4 bases, and 8 bases stayed unmatched. The DNA of the CDR3 is TGTGCCACCAGTGACCCAGGACAGGGTGATTACGAGCAGTACTTC. It translates to CATSDPGQGDYEQYF.

V is TRBV27 and J is TRBJ1-2, with D maybe TRBD1 (6 bases). Germline loops: CDR1 MNHEY, CDR2 SMNVEV (reference sequence). Trimming left V 0 bases short and J 7 bases short, with 9 bases between. This CDR3 is 13 amino acids long. The CDR3 sequence: CASSLSGAGGYTF. The CDR3 bases are TGTGCCAGCAGTTTATCGGGGGCGGGTGGCTACACCTTC.

The chain carries TRBV6-2 or TRBV6-3 and TRBJ1-1; TRBD1 matches 10 bases. Per the germline V gene, CDR1 is MNHEY and CDR2 is SVGEGT. V lost 6 bases, J lost 4 bases, and 11 bases stayed unmatched. This CDR3 region has 16 residues. The CDR3 loop is CASSLTGGKLRTEAFF. The CDR3 nucleotides read TGTGCCAGCAGCTTGACAGGGGGCAAGCTGCGCACTGAAGCTTTCTTT.

The chain couples TRBV5-1 to TRBJ2-2; TRBD1 matches 7 bases. This CDR3 is 16 amino acids long. Germline V gene data show CDR1 as SGHRS and CDR2 as YFSETQ. With V trimmed by 1 base and J by 3 bases, 6 bases remained unmatched. CDR3 sequence (DNA): TGCGCCAGCAGCTTGTTACCCGGGACAGACACCGGGGAGCTGTTTTTT. Translating it yields CASSLLPGTDTGELFF.

The rearrangement links TRBV21-1 to TRBJ2-7; the table's D call, TRBD2, was not checked against the DNA. TRBV21-1 is a documented pseudogene. This CDR3 is 14 amino acids long. CDR3 residues: CASSKITATYEQYF. The CDR3 DNA follows: TGTGCCAGCAGCAAAATCACCGCTACCTACGAGCAGTACTTC.

For this clone: Other nucleotide sequences in the sample specify the same CDR3. The V and J genes are TRBV19 and TRBJ1-5, with 7 nucleotides matching TRBD1. Germline V gene data show CDR1 as LNHDA and CDR2 as SQIVND (reference sequence). This CDR3 is built from 15 residues. V dropped 6 bases and J dropped 4; count of bases not matched to a gene: 9. CDR3 sequence (DNA): TGTGCCAGTAGCAAATACAGGGGTGGGAATCAGCCCCAGCATTTT. This encodes CASSKYRGGNQPQHF.

This chain connects TRBV7-9 to TRBJ1-1; D remains ambiguous. The CDR3 has 12 amino acids. Trimming removed 5 bases at V and 8 bases at J, with 12 bases between. Germline V lookup: CDR1 SEHNR, CDR2 FQNEAQ (reference sequence). The chain's CDR3 is CASSPGSEEAFF. The DNA of the CDR3 is TGTGCCAGCAGCCCGGGATCAGAAGAAGCTTTCTTT.

This sequence joins TRBV7-2 and TRBJ1-1, with D perhaps matching TRBD1 (6 bases). The CDR3 is 15 residues long. Germline CDR1 SGHTA, CDR2 FQGNSA. The V end was cut by 1 base, the J end by 3 bases, with 12 bases between. CDR3 protein: CASSLDGGPYTEAFF. For the CDR3, the DNA is TGTGCCAGCAGCTTAGATGGGGGGCCGTACACTGAAGCTTTCTTT.

This chain links TRBV4-2 with TRBJ2-7; unclear D gene. CDR1 is LGHNA and CDR2 is YNFKEQ in the germline V gene. The germline V and J ends were trimmed by 1 base and 2 bases, with 6 bases remaining between them. The CDR3 is 13 residues long. The CDR3 DNA reads TGTGCCAGCAGCCAAGCAGGAGCCTACGAGCAGTACTTC. Protein product: CASSQAGAYEQYF.

The chain recombines TRBV3-1 (or the pseudogene TRBV3-2) with TRBJ1-5; D gene uncertain. Germline CDR1 LGHDT, CDR2 YNNKEL (reference sequence). The CDR3 has 14 amino acids. V was shortened by 1 base and J by 2 bases, with 6 bases between the two germline ends. The CDR3 nucleotides read TGTGCCAGCAGCCAAGGGAGGCGCAATCAGCCCCAGCATTTT. This encodes CASSQGRRNQPQHF.

The chain combines TRBV19 with TRBJ2-1; D gene uncertain. CDR1 LNHDA and CDR2 SQIVND come from the germline V gene (reference sequence). V lost 3 bases and J 5 bases, leaving 14 bases between the germline ends. The CDR3 runs 15 residues. CDR3: CASSIRRSTNNEQFF. CDR3 sequence (DNA): TGTGCCAGTAGTATTAGAAGATCGACCAACAATGAGCAGTTCTTC.

The chain joins TRBV15 to TRBJ1-2, with D tentatively TRBD1 (5 bases). Trimming took 4 bases from V and 3 from J, leaving 9 bases between them. The CDR3 length is 13 residues. Germline V CDR1 and CDR2: LNHNV, YYDKDF (reference sequence). For the CDR3, the DNA is TGTGCCACCAGCACGTCACAGGACTATGGCTACACCTTC. Translating gives CATSTSQDYGYTF.

The chain has TRBV15 and TRBJ2-3, with D hard to call. Germline V gene sequence: CDR1 LNHNV, CDR2 YYDKDF (reference sequence). V lost 1 base and J 3 bases, leaving 8 bases between the germline ends. This CDR3 comprises 14 residues. CDR3 in DNA: TGTGCCACCAGCAGAGTCGGAGCGACAGATACGCAGTATTTT. Its protein is CATSRVGATDTQYF. Variable domain in full (rest from reference TRBV15 and TRBJ2-3): DAMVIQNPRYQVTQFGKPVTLSCSQTLNHNVMYWYQQKSSQAPKLLFHYYDKDFNNEADTPDNFQSRRPNTSFCFLDIRSPGLGDTAMYLCATSRVGATDTQYFGPGTRLTVL.

The chain recombines TRBV7-2 with TRBJ2-3; D is possibly TRBD2 (5 bases). V lost 4 bases and J lost 1, with 12 bases in between. Germline loops: CDR1 SGHTA, CDR2 FQGNSA. This CDR3 spans 15 amino acids. CDR3 sequence (DNA): TGTGCCAGCAGCTCCAGTTGGACTGGCACAGATACGCAGTATTTT. Encoded protein: CASSSSWTGTDTQYF.

The rearrangement joins TRBV28 to TRBJ2-7, with TRBD2 matching over 10 bases. Unmatched junction bases numbered 17, after V lost 2 bases and J lost 7 bases. This CDR3 region has 18 residues. The germline gives CDR1 MDHEN, CDR2 SYDVKM. The CDR3 region has the DNA TGTGCCAGCAGTTTAGCAGGGAATATAGCGGGAGGAGTTGAGGAGCAGTACTTC. Translation: CASSLAGNIAGGVEEQYF.

This sequence joins TRBV20-1 and TRBJ2-1; unclear D gene. CDR3 length: 11 amino acids. CDR1 is DFQATT and CDR2 is SNEGSKA in the germline V gene (reference sequence). V was shortened by 0 bases and J by 12 bases, with 9 bases between the two germline ends. The DNA of the CDR3 is TGCAGTGCTAGAGATCAGTTGGGGCAGTTCTTC. Protein sequence: CSARDQLGQFF.

The rearrangement uses TRBV27 and TRBJ1-1; tentatively, D is TRBD1 (5 bases). Germline V CDR1 and CDR2: MNHEY, SMNVEV (reference sequence). V lost 5 bases to trimming and J lost 1 base, with 14 bases between them. This CDR3 has 15 residues. The CDR3 loop reads CASSTPGRQNTEAFF. The CDR3 nucleotides read TGTGCCAGCAGTACACCGGGACGGCAGAACACTGAAGCTTTCTTT.

The rearrangement uses TRBV7-9 and TRBJ1-4; 11 bases are shared with TRBD1. Trimming removed 4 bases from V and 7 bases from J; junction bases left unmatched: 2. The CDR3 has 14 amino acids. Germline V lookup: CDR1 SEHNR, CDR2 FQNEAQ (reference sequence). CDR3 coding DNA: TGTGCCAGCAGCTCGGACAGGGGGCTTGAAAAACTGTTTTTT. This codes for CASSSDRGLEKLFF.

The chain is built from TRBV18 and TRBJ2-2; no clear D gene. Germline loops: CDR1 KGHSH, CDR2 LQKENI. V was cut by 2 bases and J by 1 base, with 2 bases left in between. The CDR3 is made up of 13 amino acids. CDR3 bases: TGTGCCAGCTCACCAATGAACACCGGGGAGCTGTTTTTT. This sequence encodes CASSPMNTGELFF.

V usage is TRBV11-2 and J usage is TRBJ2-1, with 8 positions matching TRBD2. Germline lookup yields CDR1 SGHAT and CDR2 FQNNGV. V was pared by 1 base and J by 5 bases, with 7 bases of the junction left unmatched. This CDR3 spans 16 amino acids. CDR3 protein: CASSLARRGVNNEQFF. The CDR3 region has the DNA TGTGCCAGCAGCTTAGCCCGGCGGGGGGTCAACAATGAGCAGTTCTTC.

The V call is TRBV6-1, the J call TRBJ2-1, with D possibly being TRBD1 (5 bases). V was pared by 2 bases and J by 7 bases, with 12 bases between. Germline CDR1 MNHNS, CDR2 SASEGT. The CDR3 sequence is 14 residues long. The CDR3 coding sequence is TGTGCCAGCAGTGAAAGGGCAGGGTCTAATGAGCAGTTCTTC. Protein product: CASSERAGSNEQFF.